In its sample, the clone carrying this T cell receptor beta chain was seen a few times. These data belong to a study of blood T cell repertoires in COVID-19. Clones were read by immunoSEQ multiplex PCR, and TCRdb kept only the in-frame ones, dropping some. The repertoire includes 74,000 or so clones, around 91% of them detected once, and 2.5% to 3% sits in the top ten. Per the germline V gene, CDR1 is MGHDK and CDR2 is SYGVNS. V shed 6 bases and J shed 8 bases, with 20 bases lying between them. This CDR3 has 15 residues. The sequence derives from a man aged 45 to 65 with acute or convalescent COVID-19. The chain combines TRBV25-1 with TRBJ1-5; D possibly corresponds to TRBD1 (6 bases). Sample: peripheral blood. CDR3 DNA: TGTGCCAGCAGGGGCGCTACAGGGCAAGACGAGCCCCAGCATTTT. Encoded protein: CASRGATGQDEPQHF.